These T cell receptor beta chains were read from a single sample in a study of T cell responses to AZD1222 COVID-19 vaccine. Sequencing used immunoSEQ multiplex PCR; TCRdb keeps in-frame clones, though not all of them. The data contain 150,000 to 200,000 clones, over 85% of them singletons. Source: peripheral blood, taken 28 days after the second dose of the MenACWY control vaccine. These receptors were collected from an adult who received the MenACWY meningococcal vaccine as a control. Each CDR3 is given with its conserved first and last residue. Each record gives: clone size, D gene, V gene, J gene, CDR3 protein, CDR3 DNA. A D gene is named only where the DNA matches it firmly. Clone size is shown for a subset of rows, as once, few, many or a class of expanded clone.

abundance: .; d_gene: .; v_gene: TRBV7-6; j_gene: TRBJ2-7; CDR3aa: CASSLAADSYEQYF; CDR3nt: TGTGCCAGCAGCTTAGCGGCAGACAGCTACGAGCAGTACTTC
abundance: .; d_gene: .; v_gene: TRBV23-1; j_gene: TRBJ1-5; CDR3aa: CASSPQGAPNQPQHF; CDR3nt: TGCGCCAGCAGCCCACAGGGAGCCCCCAATCAGCCCCAGCATTTT
abundance: .; d_gene: .; v_gene: TRBV19; j_gene: TRBJ1-5; CDR3aa: CASTRGGQPQHF; CDR3nt: TGTGCCAGCACCCGCGGCGGGCAGCCCCAGCATTTT
abundance: .; d_gene: TRBD1; v_gene: TRBV18; j_gene: TRBJ1-6; CDR3aa: CASSPGARGRVNSPLHF; CDR3nt: TGTGCCAGCTCACCCGGGGCCAGGGGGCGTGTTAATTCACCCCTCCACTTT
abundance: .; d_gene: TRBD2; v_gene: TRBV27; j_gene: TRBJ2-1; CDR3aa: CASSPPLAGSYNEQFF; CDR3nt: TGTGCCAGCAGCCCGCCATTAGCGGGGTCCTACAATGAGCAGTTCTTC
abundance: .; d_gene: .; v_gene: TRBV7-8; j_gene: TRBJ1-1; CDR3aa: CASSSGPTAAEAFF; CDR3nt: TGTGCCAGCAGCTCGGGACCCACTGCCGCTGAAGCTTTCTTT
abundance: .; d_gene: .; v_gene: TRBV9; j_gene: TRBJ1-1; CDR3aa: CASSPAVDWNTEAFF; CDR3nt: TGTGCCAGCAGCCCTGCCGTGGACTGGAACACTGAAGCTTTCTTT
abundance: once; d_gene: .; v_gene: TRBV18; j_gene: TRBJ2-1; CDR3aa: CASSRTASSYNEQFF; CDR3nt: TGTGCCAGCTCAAGGACGGCTAGCTCCTACAATGAGCAGTTCTTC
abundance: .; d_gene: TRBD2; v_gene: TRBV24-1; j_gene: TRBJ2-5; CDR3aa: CATSDLKGLAGEGETQYF; CDR3nt: TGTGCCACCAGTGACCTTAAGGGACTAGCGGGAGAAGGAGAGACCCAGTACTTC
abundance: .; d_gene: .; v_gene: TRBV4-2; j_gene: TRBJ1-4; CDR3aa: CASSPLVGGTNEKLFF; CDR3nt: TGTGCCAGCAGCCCCCTTGTGGGGGGCACTAATGAAAAACTGTTTTTT
abundance: once; d_gene: TRBD2; v_gene: TRBV30; j_gene: TRBJ2-7; CDR3aa: CAWSLGLAGDHEQYF; CDR3nt: TGTGCCTGGAGCTTGGGGCTAGCGGGAGATCACGAGCAGTACTTC
abundance: once; d_gene: .; v_gene: TRBV2; j_gene: TRBJ1-1; CDR3aa: CASRGTRKAFF; CDR3nt: TGTGCCAGCAGGGGAACCAGGAAAGCTTTCTTT
abundance: .; d_gene: TRBD1; v_gene: TRBV10-3; j_gene: TRBJ1-1; CDR3aa: CAISESRQGDTEAFF; CDR3nt: TGTGCCATCAGTGAAAGTCGGCAGGGGGATACTGAAGCTTTCTTT
abundance: once; d_gene: .; v_gene: TRBV5-1; j_gene: TRBJ1-3; CDR3aa: CASSVRTGGSGNTIYF; CDR3nt: TGCGCCAGCAGCGTTAGAACCGGGGGATCCGGAAACACCATATATTTT